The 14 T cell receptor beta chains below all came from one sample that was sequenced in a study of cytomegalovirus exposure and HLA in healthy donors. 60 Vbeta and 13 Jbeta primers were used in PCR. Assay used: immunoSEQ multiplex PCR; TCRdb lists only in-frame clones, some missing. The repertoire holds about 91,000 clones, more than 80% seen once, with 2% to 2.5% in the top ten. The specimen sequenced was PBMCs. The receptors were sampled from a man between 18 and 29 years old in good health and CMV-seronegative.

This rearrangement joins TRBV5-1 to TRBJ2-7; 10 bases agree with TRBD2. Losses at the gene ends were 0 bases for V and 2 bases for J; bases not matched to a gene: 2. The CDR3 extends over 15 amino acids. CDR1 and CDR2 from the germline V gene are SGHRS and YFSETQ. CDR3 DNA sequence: TGCGCCAGCAGCTTGGGGGGACTAGCGACCTACGAGCAGTACTTC. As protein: CASSLGGLATYEQYF.

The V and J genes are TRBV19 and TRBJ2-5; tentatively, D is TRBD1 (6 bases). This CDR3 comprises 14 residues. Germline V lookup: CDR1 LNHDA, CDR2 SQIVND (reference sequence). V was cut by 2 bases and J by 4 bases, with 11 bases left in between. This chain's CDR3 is CASSISGARETQYF. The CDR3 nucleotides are TGTGCCAGTAGTATATCAGGGGCCAGAGAGACCCAGTACTTC. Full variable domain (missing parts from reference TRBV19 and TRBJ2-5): DGGITQSPKYLFRKEGQNVTLSCEQNLNHDAMYWYRQDPGQGLRLIYYSQIVNDFQKGDIAEGYSVSREKKESFPLTVTSAQKNPTAFYLCASSISGARETQYFGPGTRLLVL.

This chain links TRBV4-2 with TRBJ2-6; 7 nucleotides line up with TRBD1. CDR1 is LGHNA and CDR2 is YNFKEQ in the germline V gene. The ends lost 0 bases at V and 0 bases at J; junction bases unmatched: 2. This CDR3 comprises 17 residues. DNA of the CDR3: TGTGCCAGCAGCCAAGAAGGGGGCCGCTCTGGGGCCAACGTCCTGACTTTC. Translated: CASSQEGGRSGANVLTF.

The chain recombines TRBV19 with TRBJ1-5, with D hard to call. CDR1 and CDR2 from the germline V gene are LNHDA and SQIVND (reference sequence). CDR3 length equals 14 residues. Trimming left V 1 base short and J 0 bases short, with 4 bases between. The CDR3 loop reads CASSIAYSNQPQHF. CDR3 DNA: TGTGCCAGTAGTATAGCCTATAGCAATCAGCCCCAGCATTTT. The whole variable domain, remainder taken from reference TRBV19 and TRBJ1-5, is DGGITQSPKYLFRKEGQNVTLSCEQNLNHDAMYWYRQDPGQGLRLIYYSQIVNDFQKGDIAEGYSVSREKKESFPLTVTSAQKNPTAFYLCASSIAYSNQPQHFGDGTRLSIL.

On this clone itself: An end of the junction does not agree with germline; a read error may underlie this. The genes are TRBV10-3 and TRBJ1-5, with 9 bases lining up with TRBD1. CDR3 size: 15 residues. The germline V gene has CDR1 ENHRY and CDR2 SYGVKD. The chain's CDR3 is CATSGTGSTNQPQHF. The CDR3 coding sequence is TGTGCCACCAGTGGGACAGGGAGCACCAATCAGCCCCAGCATTTT.

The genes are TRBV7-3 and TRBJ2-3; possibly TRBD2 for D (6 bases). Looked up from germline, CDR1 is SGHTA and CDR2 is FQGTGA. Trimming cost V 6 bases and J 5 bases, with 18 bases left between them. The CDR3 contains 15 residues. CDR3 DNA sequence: TGTGCCAGCAGTTCCTATGGGACTCTTTTAGATACGCAGTATTTT. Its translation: CASSSYGTLLDTQYF.

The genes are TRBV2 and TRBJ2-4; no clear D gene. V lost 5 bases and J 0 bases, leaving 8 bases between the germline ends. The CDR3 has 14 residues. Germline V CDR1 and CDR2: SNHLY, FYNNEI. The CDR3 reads CASSFSLAKNIQYF. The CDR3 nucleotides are TGTGCCAGCAGTTTTTCCTTAGCCAAAAACATTCAGTACTTC. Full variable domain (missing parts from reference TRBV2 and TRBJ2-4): EPEVTQTPSHQVTQMGQEVILRCVPISNHLYFYWYRQILGQKVEFLVSFYNNEISEKSEIFDDQFSVERPDGSNFTLKIRSTKLEDSAMYFCASSFSLAKNIQYFGAGTRLSVL.

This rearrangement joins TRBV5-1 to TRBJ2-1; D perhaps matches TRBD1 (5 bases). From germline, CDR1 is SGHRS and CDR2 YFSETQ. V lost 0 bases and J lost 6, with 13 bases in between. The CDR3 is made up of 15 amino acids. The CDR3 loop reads CASSLDRFLRNEQFF. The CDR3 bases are TGCGCCAGCAGCTTGGACAGGTTTCTTCGCAATGAGCAGTTCTTC.

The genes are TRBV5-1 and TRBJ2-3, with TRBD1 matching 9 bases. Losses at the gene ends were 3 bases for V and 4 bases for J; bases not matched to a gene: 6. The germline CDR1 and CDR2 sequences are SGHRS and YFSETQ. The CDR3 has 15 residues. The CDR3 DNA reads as TGCGCCAGCAGCTCGGGACAGGGCGTAGCAGATACGCAGTATTTT. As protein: CASSSGQGVADTQYF.

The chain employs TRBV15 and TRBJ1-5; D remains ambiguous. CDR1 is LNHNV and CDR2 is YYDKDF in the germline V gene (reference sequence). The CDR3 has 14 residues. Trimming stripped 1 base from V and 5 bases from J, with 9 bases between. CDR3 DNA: TGTGCCACCAGCAGAGCTACAGCCGATCAGCCCCAGCATTTT. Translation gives CATSRATADQPQHF. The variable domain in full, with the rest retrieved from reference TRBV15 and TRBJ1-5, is DAMVIQNPRYQVTQFGKPVTLSCSQTLNHNVMYWYQQKSSQAPKLLFHYYDKDFNNEADTPDNFQSRRPNTSFCFLDIRSPGLGDTAMYLCATSRATADQPQHFGDGTRLSIL.

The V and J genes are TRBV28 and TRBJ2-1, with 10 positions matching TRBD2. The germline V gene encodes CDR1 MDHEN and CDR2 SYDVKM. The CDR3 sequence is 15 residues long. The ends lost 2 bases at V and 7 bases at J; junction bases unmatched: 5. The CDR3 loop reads CASSLPGLARNEQFF. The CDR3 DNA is TGTGCCAGCAGTTTACCGGGACTAGCGAGAAATGAGCAGTTCTTC.

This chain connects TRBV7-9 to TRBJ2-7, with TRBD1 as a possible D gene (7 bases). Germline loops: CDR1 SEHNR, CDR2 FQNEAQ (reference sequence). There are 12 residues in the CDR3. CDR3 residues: CSTQGGRYEQYF. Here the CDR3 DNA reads TGTTCCACCCAGGGGGGTCGGTACGAGCAGTACTTC.

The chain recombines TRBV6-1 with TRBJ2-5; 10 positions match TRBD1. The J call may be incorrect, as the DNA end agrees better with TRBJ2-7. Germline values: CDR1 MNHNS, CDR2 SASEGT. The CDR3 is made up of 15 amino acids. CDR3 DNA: TGTGCCAGCAGTGAAGGACAGGGGGCTTTTTACGAGCAGTACTTC. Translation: CASSEGQGAFYEQYF.

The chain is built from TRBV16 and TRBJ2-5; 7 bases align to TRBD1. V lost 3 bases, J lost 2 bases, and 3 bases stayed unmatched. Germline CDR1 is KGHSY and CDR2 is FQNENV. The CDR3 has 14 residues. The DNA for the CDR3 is TGTGCCAGCAGCCATTACAGGGGTCAAGAGACCCAGTACTTC. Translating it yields CASSHYRGQETQYF. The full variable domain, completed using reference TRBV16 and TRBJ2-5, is GEEVAQTPKHLVRGEGQKAKLYCAPIKGHSYVFWYQQVLKNEFKFLISFQNENVFDETGMPKERFSAKCLPNSPCSLEIQATKLEDSAVYFCASSHYRGQETQYFGPGTRLLVL.